The next 32 T cell receptor beta chains were all read from a single sample in a study of STAT3 mutations in large granular lymphocyte leukemia. General study results and limits: At least one immunodominant TCR beta clonotype appeared in every T-cell large granular lymphocyte leukemia patient.

These TCRs' antigens remain unknown. Data came from immunoSEQ multiplex PCR; TCRdb stores just in-frame clones and leaves some out. The repertoire consists of over a thousand clones, with around three quarters occurring once and the leading ten covering roughly 40%. The source material was peripheral blood mononuclear cells. The receptors shown here come from a woman in her 70s with T-cell large granular lymphocyte leukemia. Some clones in this sample may be carry-over from other donors' samples.

The chain combines TRBV6-5 with TRBJ1-5, with D possibly being TRBD1 (5 bases). The CDR3 is made up of 14 amino acids. Germline loops: CDR1 MNHEY, CDR2 SVGAGI. V was cut by 2 bases and J by 4 bases, with 9 bases left in between. The CDR3 sequence: CASSYGGANQPQHF. As DNA, the CDR3 is TGTGCCAGCAGTTACGGGGGAGCGAATCAGCCCCAGCATTTT.

This sequence joins TRBV7-9 and TRBJ2-7, with 10 bases matching TRBD2. Trimming removed 6 bases from V and 5 bases from J; junction bases left unmatched: 4. CDR1 and CDR2 (germline): SEHNR, FQNEAQ (reference sequence). The CDR3 runs to 13 residues. Here the CDR3 reads CASRASGSDEQYF. CDR3 DNA sequence: TGTGCCAGCAGGGCTAGCGGGAGCGACGAGCAGTACTTC.

V is TRBV18 and J is TRBJ2-7; 7 nucleotides align to TRBD2. J gave up 0 bases and V 3 bases, and 5 bases lay outside the gene matches. Germline CDR1 is KGHSH and CDR2 is LQKENI. The CDR3 has 15 residues. CDR3 in amino acids: CASSPLTGGSYEQYF. The CDR3 coding sequence is TGTGCCAGCTCACCTTTGACGGGAGGCTCCTACGAGCAGTACTTC.

V usage is TRBV4-1 and J usage is TRBJ2-7; D tentatively fits TRBD1 or TRBD2 (5 bases each). Germline V gene data show CDR1 as MGHRA and CDR2 as YSYEKL. V lost 2 bases and J lost 4, with 24 bases in between. The CDR3 runs 18 residues. CDR3 in amino acids: CASSQRGLRSGPPYEQYF. The CDR3 region has the DNA TGCGCCAGCAGCCAAAGAGGACTGAGGTCAGGGCCACCTTACGAGCAGTACTTC.

This clone was counted a few times. The gene calls are TRBV2 and TRBJ2-1, with no clear D. The V and J ends lost 10 bases and 11 bases respectively, with 12 bases between them. Germline CDR1 SNHLY, CDR2 FYNNEI. This CDR3 has 10 amino acids. As DNA, the CDR3 is TGTGCCATTTCGAACAGTAAGCAGTTCTTC. It is translated as CAISNSKQFF.

This clone is large. The chain recombines TRBV19 with TRBJ2-7; the D is unclear. The V and J ends lost 5 bases and 3 bases respectively, with 11 bases between them. Looked up from germline, CDR1 is LNHDA and CDR2 is SQIVND (reference sequence). The CDR3 runs to 13 residues. For the CDR3, the DNA is TGTGCCAGTAGTGGTAATGTCGGCTACGAGCAGTACTTC. Residues: CASSGNVGYEQYF.

The chain links TRBV18 to TRBJ1-2, with TRBD1 identical over 7 bases. The CDR3 length is 15 residues. The V and J ends lost 6 bases and 5 bases, in that order; junction bases with no gene match: 12. CDR1 is KGHSH, CDR2 LQKENI, per germline. The CDR3 protein is CASSPRQGGSYGYTF. Here the CDR3 DNA reads TGTGCCAGCTCGCCAAGACAGGGTGGATCGTATGGCTACACCTTC.

The CDR3 DNA reads as TGCGCCAGCAGCTTGGGAACCCTTCTCCGAGGGGAGGAAAAACTGTTTTTT. It encodes CASSLGTLLRGEEKLFF. The chain joins TRBV5-1 to TRBJ1-4, with D possibly matching TRBD1 (5 bases). Trimming took off 0 bases at V and 8 bases at J, with 20 bases between the two ends. Germline lookup yields CDR1 SGHRS and CDR2 YFSETQ. This CDR3 comprises 17 residues.

The chain is built from TRBV18 and TRBJ1-1, with 7 positions matching TRBD1. With V trimmed by 3 bases and J by 8 bases, 9 bases remained unmatched. The CDR3 totals 14 residues. CDR1 KGHSH and CDR2 LQKENI come from the germline V gene. Here the CDR3 reads CASSPPTGNLEAFF. CDR3 nucleotides: TGTGCCAGCTCACCCCCGACAGGGAACCTAGAAGCTTTCTTT.

The J gene is TRBJ2-7, the V gene TRBV5-1; D is possibly TRBD1 (6 bases). Trimming stripped 4 bases from V and 9 bases from J, with 20 bases between. CDR3 length equals 14 residues. Germline loops: CDR1 SGHRS, CDR2 YFSETQ. DNA of the CDR3: TGCGCCAGCAGCACGGACAGAGTACTAGGGGGGCAGTACTTC. Encoded protein: CASSTDRVLGGQYF.

This sequence joins TRBV30 and TRBJ1-1; D possibly corresponds to TRBD1 (6 bases). Trimming took off 0 bases at V and 8 bases at J, with 7 bases between the two ends. From germline, CDR1 is GTSNPN and CDR2 SVGIG (reference sequence). The CDR3 extends over 11 amino acids. The chain's CDR3 is CAWSVRGEAFF. The CDR3 DNA reads TGTGCCTGGAGTGTAAGGGGGGAAGCTTTCTTT. The full variable domain, rest sourced from reference TRBV30 and TRBJ1-1, is SQTIHQWPATLVQPVGSPLSLECTVEGTSNPNLYWYRQAAGRGLQLLFYSVGIGQISSEVPQNLSASRPQDRQFILSSKKLLLSDSGFYLCAWSVRGEAFFGQGTRLTVV.

This clone has a handful of counts. V and J are TRBV14 and TRBJ2-3; D is unclear. This CDR3 region has 15 residues. Germline V gives CDR1 SGHDN, CDR2 FVKESK. The V end was cut by 2 bases, the J end by 0 bases, with 9 bases between. Here the CDR3 reads CASSQQRGSTDTQYF. The DNA of the CDR3 is TGTGCCAGCAGCCAACAGAGAGGCAGCACAGATACGCAGTATTTT.

In its sample, this clone ranks as large. V gene TRBV5-1 combines with J gene TRBJ2-5; D is possibly TRBD1 or TRBD2 (5 bases each). From germline, CDR1 is SGHRS and CDR2 YFSETQ. V was trimmed by 3 bases and J by 2 bases, leaving 11 bases between them. This CDR3 contains 14 residues. In DNA form, the CDR3 reads TGCGCCAGCAGCTACCGGGACCAACAAGAGACCCAGTACTTC. Amino acid sequence: CASSYRDQQETQYF. Combining the CDR3 with reference TRBV5-1 and TRBJ2-5 gives the whole variable domain KAGVTQTPRYLIKTRGQQVTLSCSPISGHRSVSWYQQTPGQGLQFLFEYFSETQRNKGNFPGRFSGRQFSNSRSEMNVSTLELGDSALYLCASSYRDQQETQYFGPGTRLLVL.

The sample holds one count of this clone. This sequence joins TRBV4-1 and TRBJ1-5; D uncertain. Germline CDR1 is MGHRA and CDR2 is YSYEKL. The CDR3 extends over 16 amino acids. Trimming took 4 bases from V and 0 from J, leaving 13 bases between them. The CDR3 DNA reads as TGCGCCAGCAGCCTTACGATGGGTATTAGCAATCAGCCCCAGCATTTT. Protein sequence: CASSLTMGISNQPQHF.

The chain couples TRBV7-9 to TRBJ1-2; 7 positions match TRBD1. The germline gives CDR1 SEHNR, CDR2 FQNEAQ (reference sequence). CDR3 size: 14 residues. J gave up 4 bases and V 0 bases, and 2 bases lay outside the gene matches. Here the CDR3 DNA reads TGTGCCAGCAGCTTAGCCGGGACAGCCTATGGCTACACCTTC. Translated: CASSLAGTAYGYTF.

This rearrangement joins TRBV2 to TRBJ1-5, with D perhaps TRBD1 (6 bases). Germline V gives CDR1 SNHLY, CDR2 FYNNEI. The CDR3 runs 13 residues. V lost 4 bases and J lost 11, with 15 bases in between. In DNA, the CDR3 is TGTGCCAGCAGTGGGCGGGGGCAAAGGTCCCAGCATTTT. Protein: CASSGRGQRSQHF.

J is TRBJ2-7 and V is TRBV27; D remains ambiguous. Germline CDR1 and CDR2: MNHEY and SMNVEV (reference sequence). The CDR3 runs to 13 residues. V was clipped by 3 bases and J by 2 bases, with 8 bases between them. The CDR3 DNA sequence: TGTGCCAGCAGTTTTTCAGCTACCTACGAGCAGTACTTC. This codes for CASSFSATYEQYF.

The V call is TRBV4-1, the J call TRBJ2-5, with D maybe TRBD2 (5 bases). The ends were cut back, 1 base at V and 5 bases at J, with 8 bases in the middle. This CDR3 is built from 13 residues. From germline, CDR1 is MGHRA and CDR2 YSYEKL. CDR3 nucleotides: TGCGCCAGCAGCCAAGTTAGAGGGGAGACCCAGTACTTC. Translating gives CASSQVRGETQYF.

V is TRBV14 and J is TRBJ2-7, with TRBD2 matching 11 bases. Trimming cost V 4 bases and J 1 base; bases outside gene matches: 6. Germline values: CDR1 SGHDN, CDR2 FVKESK. The length of the CDR3 is 16 residues. The CDR3 loop is CASSPGASGRSYEQYF. CDR3 nucleotide sequence: TGTGCCAGCAGCCCCGGGGCTAGCGGGAGGTCCTACGAGCAGTACTTC.

This chain connects TRBV5-4 to TRBJ2-7, with 7 positions matching TRBD2. The CDR3 is 17 residues long. With 3 bases clipped from V and 2 bases from J, the junction kept 14 bases outside the gene matches. The germline V gene has CDR1 SGHNT and CDR2 YYREEE (reference sequence). The CDR3 spells CASSSPMALADPYEQYF. Here the CDR3 DNA reads TGTGCCAGCAGCTCCCCGATGGCCCTAGCGGACCCCTACGAGCAGTACTTC. Together with reference TRBV5-4 and TRBJ2-7, the CDR3 gives the full variable domain: ETGVTQSPTHLIKTRGQQVTLRCSSQSGHNTVSWYQQALGQGPQFIFQYYREEENGRGNFPPRFSGLQFPNYSSELNVNALELDDSALYLCASSSPMALADPYEQYFGPGTRLTVT.

This clone showed up just once. The rearrangement joins TRBV5-4 to TRBJ2-7, with 8 bases that match TRBD1. V was clipped by 4 bases and J by 1 base; unmatched bases: 13. CDR1 is SGHNT, CDR2 YYREEE, per germline (reference sequence). The CDR3 consists of 17 residues. The CDR3 loop is CASSEGTGGSGSYEQYF. CDR3 in DNA: TGTGCCAGCAGCGAGGGAACAGGGGGTTCGGGTTCCTACGAGCAGTACTTC.

V gene TRBV5-1 combines with J gene TRBJ1-3; D is perhaps TRBD1 (6 bases). The V gene lost 0 bases and the J gene lost 0 bases, with 10 bases spanning the gap. The CDR3 contains 16 residues. From germline, CDR1 is SGHRS and CDR2 YFSETQ. The CDR3 DNA reads as TGCGCCAGCAGCTTGGGACAGGTCCGCTCTGGAAACACCATATATTTT. Translated, it gives CASSLGQVRSGNTIYF.

CDR3 DNA sequence: TGTGCCAGCAGCCCCGGCGGGAGGGCTAGCGCGTCATACGAGCAGTACTTC. Translation gives CASSPGGRASASYEQYF. This chain joins TRBV7-9 and TRBJ2-7; 9 bases align to TRBD2. Trimming at V came to 5 bases and at J to 4 bases, leaving 15 bases not matched to a gene. Germline loops: CDR1 SEHNR, CDR2 FQNEAQ (reference sequence). The CDR3 is made up of 17 amino acids.

The rearrangement joins TRBV7-9 to TRBJ2-1; D perhaps matches TRBD2 (5 bases). Per the germline V gene, CDR1 is SEHNR and CDR2 is FQNEAQ (reference sequence). V gave up 1 base and J gave up 5 bases, with 12 bases separating them. The CDR3 loop spans 15 amino acids. The DNA for the CDR3 is TGTGCCAGCAGCTTAGTAGGGCTAGCTAACAATGAGCAGTTCTTC. Translation: CASSLVGLANNEQFF.

The table lists this clone with a few counts. The chain employs TRBV9 and TRBJ2-1, with unresolved D. Trimming removed 1 base at V and 3 bases at J, with 11 bases between. Germline values: CDR1 SGDLS, CDR2 YYNGEE. The CDR3 is 15 amino acids. The CDR3 loop is CASSVLGEHYNEQFF. DNA for the CDR3: TGTGCCAGCAGCGTATTAGGCGAGCACTACAATGAGCAGTTCTTC.

This sequence joins TRBV18 and TRBJ1-1; D is ambiguous. V lost 6 bases and J lost 11, with 22 bases in between. The CDR3 is made up of 14 amino acids. Germline assignment: CDR1 KGHSH and CDR2 LQKENI. CDR3 sequence reads: CASSAGLNQDGAFF. For the CDR3, the DNA is TGTGCCAGCTCGGCCGGGCTAAACCAGGATGGGGCTTTCTTT.

V gene TRBV5-4 combines with J gene TRBJ1-1; 11 positions agree with TRBD1. Germline loops: CDR1 SGHNT, CDR2 YYREEE (reference sequence). Trimming at V came to 4 bases and at J to 1 base, leaving 9 bases not matched to a gene. The length of the CDR3 is 17 residues. The CDR3 bases are TGTGCCAGCAGCGACGCGGGACAGGGGGTCGGGAACACTGAAGCTTTCTTT. Translated: CASSDAGQGVGNTEAFF.

The chain carries TRBV29-1 and TRBJ1-2; 10 bases are a match to TRBD1. The CDR3 is made up of 12 amino acids. Germline CDR1 and CDR2: SQVTM and ANQGSEA. The trim removed 4 bases at V and 8 bases at J, leaving 4 bases unmatched. The CDR3 protein is CSVGQGAKGYTF. CDR3 in DNA: TGCAGCGTTGGACAGGGGGCGAAAGGCTACACCTTC.

The chain employs TRBV27 and TRBJ2-7, with a possible D match to TRBD2 (5 bases). The CDR3 extends over 13 amino acids. Germline lookup yields CDR1 MNHEY and CDR2 SMNVEV (reference sequence). V lost 8 bases, J lost 3 bases, and 14 bases lay in between. The chain's CDR3 is CASRVQRGYEQYF. In DNA form, the CDR3 reads TGTGCCAGCCGAGTCCAACGGGGCTACGAGCAGTACTTC.

The chain couples TRBV7-8 to TRBJ1-5; D ambiguous. Trimming shortened V by 2 bases and J by 0 bases, and 17 bases separated the two germline ends. The germline V gene encodes CDR1 SGHVS and CDR2 FQNEAQ. The CDR3 extends over 18 amino acids. CDR3 bases: TGTGCCAGCAGCTTATATTCCTCACCATCCTATAGCAATCAGCCCCAGCATTTT. Translation gives CASSLYSSPSYSNQPQHF.

The CDR3 region is CATAVPGSDTQYF. The CDR3 nucleotides read TGTGCCACTGCTGTTCCCGGGTCAGATACGCAGTATTTT. This chain uses TRBV30 with TRBJ2-3; D is uncertain. Trimming cost V 8 bases and J 4 bases, with 16 bases left between them. The CDR3 covers 13 residues. From germline, CDR1 is GTSNPN and CDR2 SVGIG (reference sequence).

The rearrangement links TRBV6-5 to TRBJ2-5; D may be TRBD1 (6 bases). The V gene lost 0 bases and the J gene lost 5 bases, with 16 bases spanning the gap. This CDR3 has 16 amino acids. CDR1 MNHEY and CDR2 SVGAGI come from the germline V gene. Here the CDR3 reads CASSYSGRGVGETQYF. Here the CDR3 DNA reads TGTGCCAGCAGTTACTCAGGCAGGGGCGTCGGGGAGACCCAGTACTTC.